The 22 T cell receptor beta chains listed next were all sequenced from one sample in a study of blood T cell repertoires in COVID-19. Using immunoSEQ multiplex PCR, the repertoire was profiled, and TCRdb retains in-frame clones only, with some absent. The table records 50,000 to 65,000 clones, around nine tenths of them present only once. Sequencing was done on a sample of peripheral blood. The receptor set was obtained from a man between 65 and 85 years old with acute or convalescent COVID-19.

The rearrangement joins TRBV6-1 to TRBJ2-7, with 11 bases aligning to TRBD1. There are 17 residues in the CDR3. V dropped 4 bases and J dropped 5; count of bases not matched to a gene: 13. CDR1 MNHNS and CDR2 SASEGT come from the germline V gene. CDR3 region: CASSALLGTGGFHEQYF. CDR3 in DNA: TGTGCCAGCAGTGCCTTACTCGGGACAGGGGGTTTCCACGAGCAGTACTTC.

The chain employs TRBV4-1 and TRBJ1-5; 8 nucleotides align to TRBD1. Germline V gives CDR1 MGHRA, CDR2 YSYEKL. This CDR3 has 15 amino acids. With 6 bases clipped from V and 0 bases from J, the junction kept 4 bases outside the gene matches. CDR3 nucleotides: TGCGCCAGCAGTGAGGGACAGGTTAGCAATCAGCCCCAGCATTTT. This encodes CASSEGQVSNQPQHF.

The table lists this clone with a count of one. CDR3 sequence: CASSIGAPLAKAFF. CDR3 nucleotides: TGTGCCAGTAGTATCGGAGCTCCCCTTGCTAAAGCTTTCTTT. The chain employs TRBV19 and TRBJ1-1; no reliable D call. Germline values: CDR1 LNHDA, CDR2 SQIVND (reference sequence). This CDR3 is built from 14 residues. The V gene lost 3 bases and the J gene lost 9 bases, with 17 bases spanning the gap. Looking up the rest from reference TRBV19 and TRBJ1-1 gives the full variable domain: DGGITQSPKYLFRKEGQNVTLSCEQNLNHDAMYWYRQDPGQGLRLIYYSQIVNDFQKGDIAEGYSVSREKKESFPLTVTSAQKNPTAFYLCASSIGAPLAKAFFGQGTRLTVV.

The chain couples TRBV5-4 to TRBJ2-5, with D unresolved. CDR3 length equals 13 residues. The V gene's germline CDR1 is SGHNT and CDR2 YYREEE (reference sequence). V was trimmed by 0 bases and J by 5 bases, leaving 8 bases between them. CDR3 DNA: TGTGCCAGCAGCTTGGTACCAGCGGAGACCCAGTACTTC. Its protein product is CASSLVPAETQYF.

V and J are TRBV6-5 and TRBJ2-3, with D perhaps TRBD2 (5 bases). The V gene lost 5 bases and the J gene lost 0 bases, with 9 bases spanning the gap. The germline V gene encodes CDR1 MNHEY and CDR2 SVGAGI. The CDR3 covers 14 residues. Written as DNA, the CDR3 is TGTGCCAGCAGTAGGCGGGTTAGCACAGATACGCAGTATTTT. Translating it yields CASSRRVSTDTQYF.

This sequence joins TRBV18 and TRBJ1-1, with 7 bases identical to TRBD1. V shed 3 bases, J shed 2 bases, and the junction held 6 bases outside the gene matches. CDR1 KGHSH and CDR2 LQKENI come from the germline V gene. There are 15 residues in the CDR3. This CDR3 reads CASSPPGGINTEAFF. The CDR3 coding sequence is TGTGCCAGCTCACCGCCAGGGGGGATAAACACTGAAGCTTTCTTT.

This chain uses TRBV2 with TRBJ2-5; maybe TRBD2 (6 bases). Germline lookup yields CDR1 SNHLY and CDR2 FYNNEI. There are 13 residues in the CDR3. Trimming left V 11 bases short and J 4 bases short, with 17 bases between. CDR3: CAVPREVSETQYF. DNA of the CDR3: TGTGCCGTCCCGAGGGAGGTGTCAGAGACCCAGTACTTC.

The V and J genes are TRBV5-1 and TRBJ2-5; 7 bases are a match to TRBD2. With 1 base clipped from V and 3 bases from J, the junction kept 6 bases outside the gene matches. This CDR3 is built from 15 residues. The germline V gene has CDR1 SGHRS and CDR2 YFSETQ. The CDR3 region is CASSLFLAAKETQYF. Here the CDR3 DNA reads TGCGCCAGCAGCTTGTTCCTAGCGGCTAAAGAGACCCAGTACTTC.

The CDR3 DNA follows: TGTGCCAGCAGCGACAGTGTGGCAGATACGCAGTATTTT. It specifies CASSDSVADTQYF. The chain carries TRBV9 and TRBJ2-3; D gene ambiguous. V gave up 3 bases and J gave up 4 bases, with 9 bases separating them. Per germline, CDR1 SGDLS and CDR2 YYNGEE. This CDR3 has 13 residues.

This clone was counted only a few times. V and J are TRBV28 and TRBJ1-4; D unresolved. Germline CDR1 reads MDHEN; CDR2 reads SYDVKM. The V end was cut by 3 bases, the J end by 8 bases, with 13 bases between. This CDR3 is built from 14 residues. DNA for the CDR3: TGTGCCAGCAGTTTCCGGGGAGTTCTAGAAAAACTGTTTTTT. Amino acids: CASSFRGVLEKLFF.

The rearrangement links TRBV7-3 to TRBJ2-1; perhaps TRBD1 as D (6 bases). Germline V gene data show CDR1 as SGHTA and CDR2 as FQGTGA. CDR3 length equals 14 residues. The V and J ends lost 5 bases and 7 bases respectively, with 15 bases between them. CDR3 sequence (DNA): TGTGCCAGCAGCGCCCATAAAGGGGGAAATGAGCAGTTCTTC. This gives the protein CASSAHKGGNEQFF. Supplemented by reference TRBV7-3 and TRBJ2-1, the full variable domain reads GAGVSQTPSNKVTEKGKYVELRCDPISGHTALYWYRQSLGQGPEFLIYFQGTGAADDSGLPNDRFFAVRPEGSVSTLKIQRTERGDSAVYLCASSAHKGGNEQFFGPGTRLTVL.

The genes are TRBV19 and TRBJ2-2, with a possible D match to TRBD1 (6 bases). CDR1 is LNHDA, CDR2 SQIVND, per germline (reference sequence). With 8 bases removed from V and 0 bases from J, the gap between germline ends came to 10 bases. This CDR3 is 14 amino acids long. The CDR3 region has the DNA TGTGCCAGTTTACAGGGTCCGAACACCGGGGAGCTGTTTTTT. Translation gives CASLQGPNTGELFF. Full variable domain (remainder filled in from reference TRBV19 and TRBJ2-2): DGGITQSPKYLFRKEGQNVTLSCEQNLNHDAMYWYRQDPGQGLRLIYYSQIVNDFQKGDIAEGYSVSREKKESFPLTVTSAQKNPTAFYLCASLQGPNTGELFFGEGSRLTVL.

The chain couples TRBV18 to TRBJ1-2; 8 bases fit TRBD1. Trimming at V came to 3 bases and at J to 4 bases, leaving 4 bases not matched to a gene. CDR3 length equals 14 residues. Germline V lookup: CDR1 KGHSH, CDR2 LQKENI. CDR3 sequence reads: CASSPGQAGYGYTF. CDR3 DNA: TGTGCCAGCTCACCGGGACAGGCTGGCTATGGCTACACCTTC.

The rearrangement links TRBV5-1 to TRBJ2-1, with TRBD2 as a possible D gene (5 bases). This CDR3 is 15 amino acids long. V dropped 2 bases and J dropped 5 bases, with 14 bases sitting between them. The germline V gene has CDR1 SGHRS and CDR2 YFSETQ. As DNA, the CDR3 is TGCGCCAGCAGCTTTCTAGGGTACGGGAACAATGAGCAGTTCTTC. Translation gives CASSFLGYGNNEQFF.

V usage is TRBV6-5 and J usage is TRBJ1-6, with 9 bases matching TRBD1. The CDR3 consists of 15 residues. Germline V CDR1 and CDR2: MNHEY, SVGAGI. Germline trimming cut 6 bases from V and 7 bases from J; bases unmatched to any gene: 7. Here the CDR3 DNA reads TGTGCCAGCAGGAGACAGGGGGAAGGAAATTCACCCCTCCACTTT. This sequence encodes CASRRQGEGNSPLHF.

The rearrangement links TRBV11-3 to TRBJ2-2, with TRBD1 identical over 8 bases. After removal of 4 bases from V and 6 bases from J, the junction contained 4 bases not matched to a gene. This CDR3 region has 14 residues. Per the germline V gene, CDR1 is SGHNT and CDR2 is YENEEA. This CDR3 reads CASSSIQGAGELFF. CDR3 coding DNA: TGTGCCAGCAGCTCAATACAGGGGGCCGGGGAGCTGTTTTTT. The variable domain in full, completed from reference TRBV11-3 and TRBJ2-2, reads EAGVVQSPRYKIIEKKQPVAFWCNPISGHNTLYWYLQNLGQGPELLIRYENEEAVDDSQLPKDRFSAERLKGVDSTLKIQPAELGDSAVYLCASSSIQGAGELFFGEGSRLTVL.

The chain recombines TRBV19 with TRBJ2-1, with a possible D match to TRBD1 (6 bases). The CDR3 length is 16 residues. In germline, CDR1 is LNHDA, CDR2 SQIVND (reference sequence). Trimming pared 4 bases from V and 9 bases from J, leaving 22 bases between. This CDR3 reads CASSNGQTLNLGEQFF. CDR3 bases: TGTGCCAGTAGTAACGGACAGACTCTGAACCTCGGTGAGCAGTTCTTC.

V usage is TRBV2 and J usage is TRBJ2-3; 13 nucleotides line up with TRBD2. Unmatched junction bases numbered 10, after V lost 5 bases and J lost 11 bases. Looked up from germline, CDR1 is SNHLY and CDR2 is FYNNEI. CDR3 length: 15 amino acids. This chain's CDR3 is CASSPPGLAGRRQYF. The CDR3, as DNA: TGTGCCAGCAGTCCTCCGGGACTAGCGGGGAGGCGGCAGTATTTT. The whole variable domain, remainder taken from reference TRBV2 and TRBJ2-3, is EPEVTQTPSHQVTQMGQEVILRCVPISNHLYFYWYRQILGQKVEFLVSFYNNEISEKSEIFDDQFSVERPDGSNFTLKIRSTKLEDSAMYFCASSPPGLAGRRQYFGPGTRLTVL.

The chain couples TRBV3-1 (or the pseudogene TRBV3-2) to TRBJ2-7; possibly TRBD1 for D (6 bases). The CDR3 runs to 12 residues. Trimming took 2 bases from V and 7 from J, leaving 9 bases between them. The germline gives CDR1 LGHDT, CDR2 YNNKEL (reference sequence). The CDR3 coding sequence is TGTGCCAGCAGCCAAACAGGGAATGAGCAGTACTTC. It yields the protein CASSQTGNEQYF.

The chain couples TRBV5-1 to TRBJ1-2; the D gene is possibly TRBD1 (6 bases). Trimming cost V 5 bases and J 4 bases, with 18 bases left between them. Germline CDR1 SGHRS, CDR2 YFSETQ. The CDR3 is made up of 15 amino acids. The CDR3 DNA is TGCGCCAGCAGTTACGATCCTACAGGGTTCTATGGCTACACCTTC. It yields the protein CASSYDPTGFYGYTF.

To note about this clone: The same CDR3 can be traced to other DNA sequences in this sample. The chain couples TRBV6-5 to TRBJ1-3; D is perhaps TRBD1 (5 bases). CDR1 MNHEY and CDR2 SVGAGI come from the germline V gene. The CDR3 has 15 amino acids. Trimming cost V 0 bases and J 1 base, with 7 bases left between them. The CDR3 protein is CASSYSAGSGNTIYF. The CDR3, as DNA: TGTGCCAGCAGTTACTCTGCAGGGTCTGGAAACACCATATATTTT.

The genes are TRBV19 and TRBJ2-1; TRBD2 agrees at 12 bases. Unmatched junction bases numbered 9, after V lost 5 bases and J lost 4 bases. This CDR3 has 17 residues. Germline-derived CDR1 and CDR2 are LNHDA and SQIVND (reference sequence). CDR3 sequence (DNA): TGTGCCAGTAGTTTAGGACTAGCGGGATTGAAGTACAATGAGCAGTTCTTC. The encoded protein is CASSLGLAGLKYNEQFF.